This TCR beta chain was recovered during a study of cytomegalovirus exposure and HLA in healthy donors. CDR1 SGHTA and CDR2 FQGNSA come from the germline V gene. The CDR3 is made up of 16 amino acids. J was trimmed by 0 bases and V by 3 bases; bases with no gene match: 5. It was with 60 Vbeta and 13 Jbeta primers that the PCR ran. Profiled with immunoSEQ multiplex PCR; TCRdb holds only in-frame clones, not every one. The data contain about 73,000 clones, over 70% of them singletons. This receptor was identified in a man in his 70s in good health and CMV-seronegative. Sequencing was done on a sample of PBMCs. This sequence joins TRBV7-2 and TRBJ1-2; 9 positions agree with TRBD1. The CDR3 nucleotides read TGTGCCAGCAGCTTCGCCGGGACAGGGTCTAACTATGGCTACACCTTC. Translated, it gives CASSFAGTGSNYGYTF.